Sequencing of this T cell receptor beta chain was carried out in a study of blood T cell repertoires in COVID-19. Study summary: The United States, Italy and Spain provided the acute and convalescent COVID-19 samples.

Produced via immunoSEQ multiplex PCR; TCRdb's table is partial and in-frame only. The sample holds about 500,000 clones, roughly nine tenths seen once. CDR1 is SEHNR, CDR2 FQNEAQ, per germline (reference sequence). The V end lost 4 bases, the J end lost 4 bases, and 20 bases lay between the germline ends. The CDR3 spans 16 residues. This clone was observed a handful of times. The origin of this receptor is a woman in her 50s with COVID-19, enrolled during active disease. The material sequenced was peripheral blood. This chain joins TRBV7-9 and TRBJ2-7; maybe TRBD1 (6 bases). The CDR3 DNA sequence: TGTGCCAGCAGCTCCACCGGGACACACAGGGCGTACGAGCAGTACTTC. This translates into CASSSTGTHRAYEQYF.